The clone carrying this TCR beta chain was counted a few times. One junction end disagrees with the germline gene, perhaps due to a read error. Each patient went into thyroid surgery without having received any treatment. This CDR3 is built from 15 residues. This entry comes from a study of metastatic and nonmetastatic thyroid tumors. Through MiXCR, TCRdb re-clonotyped the PCR reads. In the table there are some 84,000 clones, 8.6% of which are singletons. The TCR was taken from a female donor with papillary thyroid cancer or a benign thyroid nodule (not recorded which). Some clones in this sample may be carry-over from other donors' samples. The chain couples TRBV12-3 or TRBV12-4 to TRBJ1-2; D not resolved. The sample was blood. Written as DNA, the CDR3 is TGTGCCAGCACTCACAACGGATGGGCTAACTATGGTTACACCTTC. As protein: CASTHNGWANYGYTF.